This TCR beta chain appears in the sequencing data of a study of T cells in Graves' hyperthyroidism and ophthalmopathy. In germline, CDR1 is LNHDA, CDR2 SQIVND (reference sequence). The CDR3 loop spans 15 amino acids. The trim removed 3 bases at V and 3 bases at J, leaving 4 bases unmatched. TCR beta CDR3 regions were amplified from RNA. First-round RT-PCR of the TCR CDR3 relied on the HTBI primer set. TCRdb re-called the multiplex PCR reads through MiXCR, storing one row per CDR3 protein. The data show hundreds of thousands of distinct CDR3 sequences, just under 45% seen once. The diagnoses drew upon clinical symptoms, serum thyroxine and TRAb, thyroid ultrasound and orbital computed tomography.

The clonotype originates from an adult man with Graves' disease, either hyperthyroidism or ophthalmopathy (not recorded which). V usage is TRBV19 and J usage is TRBJ1-4; 7 positions match TRBD1. The sample was peripheral blood or thyroid tissue (not recorded which). The CDR3 loop reads CASSIGDSANEKLFF. As DNA, the CDR3 is TGTGCCAGTAGTATCGGGGACAGCGCTAATGAAAAACTGTTTTTT. Full variable domain (outside the CDR3, taken from reference TRBV19 and TRBJ1-4): DGGITQSPKYLFRKEGQNVTLSCEQNLNHDAMYWYRQDPGQGLRLIYYSQIVNDFQKGDIAEGYSVSREKKESFPLTVTSAQKNPTAFYLCASSIGDSANEKLFFGSGTQLSVL.